Detailed here is one T cell receptor (beta chain). The sample originates from a study of blood T cell repertoires in COVID-19. Overall study: Donors in the United States, Italy and Spain gave samples during acute or convalescent COVID-19.

Authors' analysis steps: Amplifying reference gene primers gave estimates of nucleated cell counts. Profiling relied on immunoSEQ multiplex PCR, and the TCRdb table lists in-frame clones only, not all of them. V, J and clone size were drawn from that table, and D and trimming were deduced from the DNA. The data show about 140,000 clones, roughly 89% seen once. V was shortened by 4 bases and J by 2 bases, with 6 bases between the two germline ends. This CDR3 spans 14 amino acids. Germline-derived CDR1 and CDR2 are MDHEN and SYDVKM. While infection was still active, Seattle patients were enrolled and then followed longitudinally.

The chain joins TRBV28 to TRBJ1-6; D gene unclear. The specimen was peripheral blood. This clonotype originated in a man between 25 and 39 years old with COVID-19, enrolled during active disease. Here the CDR3 reads CASSSGTYNSPLHF. The DNA for the CDR3 is TGTGCCAGCAGTTCGGGGACCTATAATTCACCCCTCCACTTT.